This T cell receptor (beta chain) was sequenced for a study of T-cell reconstitution after alpha-beta-depleted transplantation in children. Preparation of the TCRbeta library involved a method that used unique molecular identifiers. TCRdb recomputed calls from the PCR reads with MiXCR, one row per CDR3 protein. In the table there are 490,000 or so distinct CDR3 sequences, roughly an eighth of which are singletons. This material consisted of PBMCs from the stem cell graft donor, taken from the stem cell graft. This receptor was obtained from a human donor who donated a stem cell graft to a child with combined immunodeficiency.

CDR3 in DNA: TGTGCCAGCAGTTTTCGGATAAAAGAGACCCAGTACTTC. It translates to CASSFRIKETQYF. The genes are TRBV27 and TRBJ2-5; D gene uncertain. Trimming removed 3 bases at V and 3 bases at J, with 8 bases between. The CDR3 contains 13 residues. CDR1 and CDR2 (germline): MNHEY, SMNVEV (reference sequence).